A selection of T cell receptor beta chains follows, all from one sample in a study of blood T cell repertoires in COVID-19. Profiling relied on immunoSEQ multiplex PCR, and the TCRdb table lists in-frame clones only, not all of them. The table records some 80,000 clones, 80% of them present only once. Sequencing input: peripheral blood. Receptors originate from a man aged 55-75 years with active or convalescent COVID-19. Both conserved end residues are part of each CDR3. D genes are given only for firm matches. Clone size appears in some rows only: once, few, many, or a class for an expanded clone.

v_call: TRBV5-6; j_call: TRBJ1-3; d_call: NA; clone_size: NA; cdr3_nt: TGTGCCAGCACCCTAAGAGGAAACACCATATATTTT; cdr3_aa: CASTLRGNTIYF
v_call: TRBV10-3; j_call: TRBJ1-1; d_call: NA; clone_size: NA; cdr3_nt: TGTGCCATCAGAGGGGGTGAGATGAACACTGAAGCTTTCTTT; cdr3_aa: CAIRGGEMNTEAFF
v_call: TRBV27; j_call: TRBJ1-6; d_call: TRBD1; clone_size: NA; cdr3_nt: TGTGCCAGCAGCCCGGCGACAGGGCCCAATTCACCCCTCCACTTT; cdr3_aa: CASSPATGPNSPLHF
v_call: TRBV24-1; j_call: TRBJ2-7; d_call: NA; clone_size: NA; cdr3_nt: TGTGCCACCAGTGAGACAGAGTCCTACGAGCAGTACTTC; cdr3_aa: CATSETESYEQYF
v_call: TRBV27; j_call: TRBJ1-5; d_call: TRBD1; clone_size: NA; cdr3_nt: TGTGCCAGCAGTTTTGGGGGGAGCGTGGGACAGGGGGCGGTGGCGGCCCAGCATTTT; cdr3_aa: CASSFGGSVGQGAVAAQHF
v_call: TRBV5-1; j_call: TRBJ1-3; d_call: TRBD1; clone_size: NA; cdr3_nt: TGCGCCAGCAGCTTGGACAGGGGATATGGAAACACCATATATTTT; cdr3_aa: CASSLDRGYGNTIYF
v_call: TRBV13; j_call: TRBJ2-2; d_call: NA; clone_size: NA; cdr3_nt: TGTGCCAGCAGCTTACTCAGAAGCACCGGGGAGCTGTTTTTT; cdr3_aa: CASSLLRSTGELFF
v_call: TRBV19; j_call: TRBJ2-1; d_call: NA; clone_size: medium-sized; cdr3_nt: TGTGCCAGTAGTGTCGACTTTATCTCCTACAATGAGCAGTTCTTC; cdr3_aa: CASSVDFISYNEQFF
v_call: TRBV19; j_call: TRBJ1-1; d_call: NA; clone_size: NA; cdr3_nt: TGTGCCAGTAGTCCAGAGACTGCTATTCAAGCTTTCTTT; cdr3_aa: CASSPETAIQAFF
v_call: TRBV18; j_call: TRBJ1-5; d_call: NA; clone_size: NA; cdr3_nt: TGTGCCAGCTCGAACCTGGGCAGGTTTGATCAGCCCCAGCATTTT; cdr3_aa: CASSNLGRFDQPQHF
v_call: TRBV3-1/TRBV3-2; j_call: TRBJ1-2; d_call: NA; clone_size: NA; cdr3_nt: TGTGCCAGCAGCCAAGGTCTGGGCTACACCTTC; cdr3_aa: CASSQGLGYTF
v_call: TRBV14; j_call: TRBJ1-2; d_call: TRBD1; clone_size: NA; cdr3_nt: TGTGCCAGCAGCCAAGAGGGATGGGACAGCAATCGATTCAACTATGGCTACACCTTC; cdr3_aa: CASSQEGWDSNRFNYGYTF
v_call: TRBV4-1; j_call: TRBJ1-2; d_call: TRBD1; clone_size: NA; cdr3_nt: TGCGCCAGCAGCCAGGGACAGGGGGCCTTCTATGGCTACACCTTC; cdr3_aa: CASSQGQGAFYGYTF
v_call: TRBV5-4; j_call: TRBJ2-1; d_call: TRBD2; clone_size: NA; cdr3_nt: TGTGCCAGCAGCCCCCAGGGCGGGGGTGAGCAGTTCTTC; cdr3_aa: CASSPQGGGEQFF
v_call: TRBV7-9; j_call: TRBJ1-4; d_call: NA; clone_size: NA; cdr3_nt: TGTGCCAGCAGCTTAGGTGGGCGACCCCCAGTATTT; cdr3_aa: CASSLGGRPPVF
v_call: TRBV18; j_call: TRBJ1-2; d_call: NA; clone_size: NA; cdr3_nt: TGTGCCAGCTCACCACCGGGACTCCCGGCTGGGGTGGGCTACACCTTC; cdr3_aa: CASSPPGLPAGVGYTF
v_call: TRBV12-1; j_call: TRBJ2-7; d_call: NA; clone_size: NA; cdr3_nt: TGTGCCAGCAGCTTTACGGTCCTCTACGAGCAGTACTTC; cdr3_aa: CASSFTVLYEQYF
v_call: TRBV5-4; j_call: TRBJ2-3; d_call: NA; clone_size: NA; cdr3_nt: TGTGCCAGCAGTCAGGGTCTTACGCAGTATTTT; cdr3_aa: CASSQGLTQYF
v_call: TRBV10-1; j_call: TRBJ2-2; d_call: TRBD1; clone_size: NA; cdr3_nt: TGCGCCAGCAGTGAGTCGACCGGGGACAGGGAGGCCGGGGAGCTGTTTTTT; cdr3_aa: CASSESTGDREAGELFF
v_call: TRBV6-2/TRBV6-3; j_call: TRBJ1-2; d_call: TRBD1; clone_size: NA; cdr3_nt: TGTGCCAGCAGTTACTCGACCGGGACAGCATTCGACTATGGCTACACCTTC; cdr3_aa: CASSYSTGTAFDYGYTF
v_call: TRBV18; j_call: TRBJ2-5; d_call: NA; clone_size: NA; cdr3_nt: TGTGCCAGCTCACCACCGCCTAGCCGTGAGACCCAGTACTTC; cdr3_aa: CASSPPPSRETQYF
v_call: TRBV11-2; j_call: TRBJ2-2; d_call: TRBD1; clone_size: NA; cdr3_nt: TGTGCCAGCAGCTTCGGGACAGGGGTTTCCGGGGAGCTGTTTTTT; cdr3_aa: CASSFGTGVSGELFF
v_call: TRBV4-3; j_call: TRBJ2-7; d_call: NA; clone_size: NA; cdr3_nt: TGCGCCAGCAGCCAGGAAAGACCACTAGCATACGAGCAGTACTTC; cdr3_aa: CASSQERPLAYEQYF
v_call: TRBV6-2/TRBV6-3; j_call: TRBJ2-3; d_call: TRBD1; clone_size: once; cdr3_nt: TGTGCCAGCAGCCCTCCCCCGGGACAGGGCTTAAGCACAGATACGCAGTATTTT; cdr3_aa: CASSPPPGQGLSTDTQYF
v_call: TRBV21-1; j_call: TRBJ2-4; d_call: NA; clone_size: NA; cdr3_nt: TGTGCCAGCAGCACCTCTGCCCCGGGACAACGCCTTAACATTCAGTACTTC; cdr3_aa: CASSTSAPGQRLNIQYF
v_call: TRBV19; j_call: TRBJ2-4; d_call: TRBD1; clone_size: NA; cdr3_nt: TGTGCCAGTAGTCTTTGGACAGGCCCCAAAAACATTCAGTACTTC; cdr3_aa: CASSLWTGPKNIQYF
v_call: TRBV12-5; j_call: TRBJ2-7; d_call: TRBD1; clone_size: NA; cdr3_nt: TGTGCTAGTGCTCAGGACAGGGCACTATACGAGCAGTACTTC; cdr3_aa: CASAQDRALYEQYF
v_call: TRBV4-3; j_call: TRBJ2-2; d_call: NA; clone_size: NA; cdr3_nt: TGCGCCAGCAGACTCGGCGGCGGTACCGGGGAGCTGTTTTTT; cdr3_aa: CASRLGGGTGELFF
v_call: TRBV7-9; j_call: TRBJ1-1; d_call: TRBD1; clone_size: NA; cdr3_nt: TGTGCCAGCAGCTTAGCCGGACAGGGTTGGAATCCTTTCTTT; cdr3_aa: CASSLAGQGWNPFF
v_call: TRBV7-9; j_call: TRBJ2-1; d_call: TRBD2; clone_size: NA; cdr3_nt: TGTGCCAGCAGCTCAAGCGGGGGGAGAGATGAGCAGTTCTTC; cdr3_aa: CASSSSGGRDEQFF
v_call: TRBV19; j_call: TRBJ1-1; d_call: NA; clone_size: NA; cdr3_nt: TGTGCCAGTCAGGGCGACATGAACACTGAAGCTTTCTTT; cdr3_aa: CASQGDMNTEAFF
v_call: TRBV13; j_call: TRBJ1-3; d_call: TRBD1; clone_size: NA; cdr3_nt: TGTGCCAGCAGCTATCCACCCTGGACAGGCAGAAACACCATATATTTT; cdr3_aa: CASSYPPWTGRNTIYF
v_call: TRBV11-3; j_call: TRBJ2-1; d_call: TRBD2; clone_size: NA; cdr3_nt: TGTGCCAGCAGCTTCCTATACCGGGGAGGGCTCAATGAGCAGTTCTTC; cdr3_aa: CASSFLYRGGLNEQFF
v_call: TRBV12-3/TRBV12-4; j_call: TRBJ2-2; d_call: NA; clone_size: NA; cdr3_nt: TGTGCCAGCAGTTTAAGGCTAGTTGAGCTGTTTTTT; cdr3_aa: CASSLRLVELFF
v_call: TRBV3-1/TRBV3-2; j_call: TRBJ1-2; d_call: TRBD1; clone_size: NA; cdr3_nt: TGTGCCAGCAGCCACCTACAGGGGCACTATGGCTACACCTTC; cdr3_aa: CASSHLQGHYGYTF
v_call: TRBV7-9; j_call: TRBJ2-1; d_call: NA; clone_size: NA; cdr3_nt: TGTGCCAGCAGCTTGATTAGCGGCTACAATGAGCAGTTCTTC; cdr3_aa: CASSLISGYNEQFF
v_call: TRBV12-3/TRBV12-4; j_call: TRBJ2-1; d_call: TRBD1; clone_size: few; cdr3_nt: TGTGCCAGCAGGCGACAGGGAGAGCAGTTCTTC; cdr3_aa: CASRRQGEQFF
v_call: TRBV6-2/TRBV6-3; j_call: TRBJ1-2; d_call: TRBD1; clone_size: NA; cdr3_nt: TGTGCCAGCAGTTCCCAGGGGGCTGGCTATGGCTACACCTTC; cdr3_aa: CASSSQGAGYGYTF
v_call: TRBV3-1/TRBV3-2; j_call: TRBJ1-6; d_call: NA; clone_size: NA; cdr3_nt: TGTGCCAGCAGCATTGTGTGTCCCATCATACATCATAATTCACCCCTCCACTTT; cdr3_aa: CASSIVCPIIHHNSPLHF
v_call: TRBV5-4; j_call: TRBJ2-1; d_call: NA; clone_size: NA; cdr3_nt: TGTGCCAGCAGCTCTCCCTCCGGCAATGAGCAGTTCTTC; cdr3_aa: CASSSPSGNEQFF
v_call: TRBV7-9; j_call: TRBJ1-1; d_call: NA; clone_size: NA; cdr3_nt: TGTGCCAGCAGCCCCCGGACTGCGAACACTGAAGCTTTCTTT; cdr3_aa: CASSPRTANTEAFF
v_call: TRBV6-5; j_call: TRBJ1-1; d_call: NA; clone_size: NA; cdr3_nt: TGTGCCAGCAGACCGGACAGAGGGGTCACTGAAGCTTTCTTT; cdr3_aa: CASRPDRGVTEAFF
v_call: TRBV10-2; j_call: TRBJ1-4; d_call: NA; clone_size: NA; cdr3_nt: TGCGCCAGCAGTCCGACAGAGCTAACTAATGAAAAACTGTTTTTT; cdr3_aa: CASSPTELTNEKLFF
v_call: TRBV4-2; j_call: TRBJ1-2; d_call: NA; clone_size: NA; cdr3_nt: TGTGCCAGCAGCCTAGAGTCAGGGTCTACTAACTATGGCTACACCTTC; cdr3_aa: CASSLESGSTNYGYTF
v_call: TRBV4-3; j_call: TRBJ1-6; d_call: NA; clone_size: NA; cdr3_nt: TGCGCCAGCAGCCCGGGGGGGGGCCCCCTCCTCTCCTATAATTCACCCCTCCACTTT; cdr3_aa: CASSPGGGPLLSYNSPLHF
v_call: TRBV29-1; j_call: TRBJ2-5; d_call: TRBD1; clone_size: NA; cdr3_nt: TGCAGCGTTGATCCGAGGACAGGGGTGGAGACCCAGTACTTC; cdr3_aa: CSVDPRTGVETQYF
v_call: TRBV21-1; j_call: TRBJ2-2; d_call: NA; clone_size: few; cdr3_nt: TGTGCCAGCAGCGCGAGCGGGGCCACCGGGGAGCTGTTTTTT; cdr3_aa: CASSASGATGELFF
v_call: TRBV6-2/TRBV6-3; j_call: TRBJ1-5; d_call: NA; clone_size: NA; cdr3_nt: TGTGCCAGCAGTCCGTTCGGGGGTAATCGGGGCAATCAGCCCCAGCATTTT; cdr3_aa: CASSPFGGNRGNQPQHF
v_call: TRBV11-2; j_call: TRBJ2-2; d_call: NA; clone_size: NA; cdr3_nt: TGTGCCAGCAGCTTAGCCGGGACTTACACCGGGGAGCTGTTTTTT; cdr3_aa: CASSLAGTYTGELFF
v_call: TRBV27; j_call: TRBJ2-2; d_call: TRBD1; clone_size: NA; cdr3_nt: TGTGCCACGAAGATGGACAGGTTCTACACCGGGGAGCTGTTTTTT; cdr3_aa: CATKMDRFYTGELFF
v_call: TRBV6-6; j_call: TRBJ1-1; d_call: TRBD1; clone_size: NA; cdr3_nt: TGTGCCAGCAGCATAGGAAAGGGGGTGCGACAGGGGTTAGCTTTCTTT; cdr3_aa: CASSIGKGVRQGLAFF
v_call: TRBV13; j_call: TRBJ2-1; d_call: TRBD2; clone_size: NA; cdr3_nt: TGTGCCAGCAGCTTCATGGGACTATCTTCCTACAATGAGCAGTTCTTC; cdr3_aa: CASSFMGLSSYNEQFF
v_call: TRBV18; j_call: TRBJ1-4; d_call: NA; clone_size: NA; cdr3_nt: TGTGCCAGCTCACCACTGACAGGTGATAATGAAAAACTGTTTTTT; cdr3_aa: CASSPLTGDNEKLFF
v_call: TRBV3-1/TRBV3-2; j_call: TRBJ1-1; d_call: NA; clone_size: NA; cdr3_nt: TGTGCCAGCGGTACTCCGGGGGTGATGAACACTGAAGCTTTCTTT; cdr3_aa: CASGTPGVMNTEAFF
v_call: TRBV6-2/TRBV6-3; j_call: TRBJ1-2; d_call: NA; clone_size: NA; cdr3_nt: TGTGCCAGCAGCTCCGGGACAACTAACTATGGCTACACCTTC; cdr3_aa: CASSSGTTNYGYTF
v_call: TRBV12-3/TRBV12-4; j_call: TRBJ1-6; d_call: NA; clone_size: NA; cdr3_nt: TGTGCCAGCAACAGTTATAATTCACCCCTCCACTTT; cdr3_aa: CASNSYNSPLHF